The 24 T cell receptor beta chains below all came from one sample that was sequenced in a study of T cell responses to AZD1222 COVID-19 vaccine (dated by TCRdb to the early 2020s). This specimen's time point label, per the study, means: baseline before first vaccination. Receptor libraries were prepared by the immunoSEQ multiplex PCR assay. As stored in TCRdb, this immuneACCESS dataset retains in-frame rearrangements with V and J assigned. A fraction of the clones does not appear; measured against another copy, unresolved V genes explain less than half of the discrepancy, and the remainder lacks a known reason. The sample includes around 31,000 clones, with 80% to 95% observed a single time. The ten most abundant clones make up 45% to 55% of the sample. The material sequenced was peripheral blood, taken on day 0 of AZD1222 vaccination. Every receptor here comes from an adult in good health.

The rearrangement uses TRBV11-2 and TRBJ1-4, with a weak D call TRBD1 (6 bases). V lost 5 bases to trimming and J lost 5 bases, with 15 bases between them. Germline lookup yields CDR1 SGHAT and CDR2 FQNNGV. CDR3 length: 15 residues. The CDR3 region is CASSPTLDRNEKLFF. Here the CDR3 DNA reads TGTGCCAGCAGCCCAACCCTGGACAGAAATGAAAAACTGTTTTTT.

The CDR3 DNA is TGTGCCAGCAGCTTAGCGTACAGGGATGAGCAGTTCTTC. It yields the protein CASSLAYRDEQFF. This chain uses TRBV7-2 with TRBJ2-1, with D tentatively TRBD1 (6 bases). From germline, CDR1 is SGHTA and CDR2 FQGNSA. The V end lost 0 bases, the J end lost 8 bases, and 8 bases lay between the germline ends. The CDR3 consists of 13 residues.

CDR3 in DNA: TGTGCCAGCAGTGCCATTTTCGGGGGGCCAGATCAGCCCCAGCATTTT. Translation gives CASSAIFGGPDQPQHF. The chain has TRBV27 and TRBJ1-5; weak D call: TRBD1 (6 bases). The CDR3 length is 16 residues. Between the trimmed V and J ends, which lost 5 bases and 5 bases, there was a span of 19 bases. Germline V gene lookup returns CDR1 MNHEY and CDR2 SMNVEV (reference sequence).

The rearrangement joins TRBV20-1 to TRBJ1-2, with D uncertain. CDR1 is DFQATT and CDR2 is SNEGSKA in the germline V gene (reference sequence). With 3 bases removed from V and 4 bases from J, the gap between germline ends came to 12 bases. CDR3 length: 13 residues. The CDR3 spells CSASLSGRYGYTF. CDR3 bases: TGCAGTGCTAGTTTGTCAGGCCGCTATGGCTACACCTTC.

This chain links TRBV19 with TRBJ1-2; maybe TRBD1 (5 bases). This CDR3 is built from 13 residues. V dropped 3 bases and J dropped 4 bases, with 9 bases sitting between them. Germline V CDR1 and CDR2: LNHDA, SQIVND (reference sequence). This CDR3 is CASSILDSYGYTF. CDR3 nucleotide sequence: TGTGCCAGTAGTATTTTAGACAGCTATGGCTACACCTTC.

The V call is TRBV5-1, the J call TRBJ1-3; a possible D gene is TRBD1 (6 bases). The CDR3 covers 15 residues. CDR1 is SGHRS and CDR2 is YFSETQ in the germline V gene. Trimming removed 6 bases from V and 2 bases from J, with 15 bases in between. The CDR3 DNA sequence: TGCGCCAGCACAGGGGATAATCTAGCTGGAAACACCATATATTTT. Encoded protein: CASTGDNLAGNTIYF.

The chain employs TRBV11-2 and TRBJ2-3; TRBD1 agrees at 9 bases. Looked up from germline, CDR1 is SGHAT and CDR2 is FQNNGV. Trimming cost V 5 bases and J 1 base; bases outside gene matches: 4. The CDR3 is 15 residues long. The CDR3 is CASSHWTGGTDTQYF. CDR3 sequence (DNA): TGTGCCAGCAGCCACTGGACAGGGGGCACAGATACGCAGTATTTT.

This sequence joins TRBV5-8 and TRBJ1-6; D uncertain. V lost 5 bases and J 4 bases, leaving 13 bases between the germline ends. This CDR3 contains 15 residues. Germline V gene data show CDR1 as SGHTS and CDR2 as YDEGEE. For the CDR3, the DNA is TGTGCCAGCAGTAATCGAGTAACTTATAATTCACCCCTCCACTTT. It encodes CASSNRVTYNSPLHF.

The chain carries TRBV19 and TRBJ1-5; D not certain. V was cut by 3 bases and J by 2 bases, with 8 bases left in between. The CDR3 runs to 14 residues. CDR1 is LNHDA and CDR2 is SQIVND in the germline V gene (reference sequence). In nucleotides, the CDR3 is TGTGCCAGTAGTATCCGGGCGCGCAATCAGCCCCAGCATTTT. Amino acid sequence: CASSIRARNQPQHF.

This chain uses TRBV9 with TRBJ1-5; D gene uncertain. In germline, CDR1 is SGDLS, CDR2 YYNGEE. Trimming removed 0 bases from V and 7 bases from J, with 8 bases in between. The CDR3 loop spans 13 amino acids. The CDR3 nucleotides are TGTGCCAGCAGCGTAGGACCGGAGCAGCCCCAGCATTTT. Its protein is CASSVGPEQPQHF.

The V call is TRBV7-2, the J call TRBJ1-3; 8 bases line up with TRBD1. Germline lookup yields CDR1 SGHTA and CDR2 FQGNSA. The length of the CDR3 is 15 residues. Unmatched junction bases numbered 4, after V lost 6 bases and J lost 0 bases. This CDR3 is CASSSGQVSGNTIYF. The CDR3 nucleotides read TGTGCCAGCAGTTCGGGACAGGTCTCTGGAAACACCATATATTTT.

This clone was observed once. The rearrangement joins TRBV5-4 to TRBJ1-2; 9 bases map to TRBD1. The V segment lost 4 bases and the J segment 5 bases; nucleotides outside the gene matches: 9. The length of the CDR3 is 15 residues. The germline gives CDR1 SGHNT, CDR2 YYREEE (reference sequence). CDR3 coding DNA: TGTGCCAGCAGCCATCCGGGACAGGGAGATTATGGCTACACCTTC. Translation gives CASSHPGQGDYGYTF.

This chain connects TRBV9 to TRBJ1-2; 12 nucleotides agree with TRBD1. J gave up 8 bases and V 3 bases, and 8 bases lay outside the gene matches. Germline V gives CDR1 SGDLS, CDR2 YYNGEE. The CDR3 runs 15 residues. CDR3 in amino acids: CASSEGTGGSRGYTF. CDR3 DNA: TGTGCCAGCAGCGAGGGGACAGGGGGCTCGCGGGGCTACACCTTC.

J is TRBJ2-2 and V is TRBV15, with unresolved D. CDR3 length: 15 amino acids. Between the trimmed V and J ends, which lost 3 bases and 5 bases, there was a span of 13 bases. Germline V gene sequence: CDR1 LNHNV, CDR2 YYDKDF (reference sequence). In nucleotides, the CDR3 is TGTGCCACCAGCAGGGACCGAATAGGGACCGGGGAGCTGTTTTTT. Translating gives CATSRDRIGTGELFF.

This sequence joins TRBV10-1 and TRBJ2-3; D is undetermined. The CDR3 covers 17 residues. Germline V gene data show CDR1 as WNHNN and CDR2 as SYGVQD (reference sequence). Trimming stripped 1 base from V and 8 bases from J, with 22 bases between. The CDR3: CASSEYSARKGHGTQYF. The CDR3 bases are TGCGCCAGCAGTGAGTACTCTGCAAGAAAGGGTCATGGTACGCAGTATTTT.

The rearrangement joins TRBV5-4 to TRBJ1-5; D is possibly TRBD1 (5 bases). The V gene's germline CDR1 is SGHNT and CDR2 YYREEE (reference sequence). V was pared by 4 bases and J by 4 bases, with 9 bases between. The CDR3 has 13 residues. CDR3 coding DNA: TGTGCCAGCAGCCCGGACACTAATCAGCCCCAGCATTTT. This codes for CASSPDTNQPQHF.

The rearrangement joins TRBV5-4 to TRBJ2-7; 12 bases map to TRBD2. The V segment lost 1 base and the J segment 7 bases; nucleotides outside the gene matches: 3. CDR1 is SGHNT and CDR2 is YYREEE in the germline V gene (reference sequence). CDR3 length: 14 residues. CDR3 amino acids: CASSLPSGRGEQYF. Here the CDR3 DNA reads TGTGCCAGCAGCTTGCCTAGCGGGAGGGGGGAGCAGTACTTC.

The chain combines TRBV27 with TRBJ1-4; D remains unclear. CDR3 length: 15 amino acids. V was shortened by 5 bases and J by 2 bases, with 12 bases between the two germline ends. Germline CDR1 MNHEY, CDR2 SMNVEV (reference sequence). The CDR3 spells CASSARWGTNEKLFF. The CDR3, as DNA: TGTGCCAGCAGTGCCCGTTGGGGTACTAATGAAAAACTGTTTTTT. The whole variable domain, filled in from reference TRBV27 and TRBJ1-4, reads EAQVTQNPRYLITVTGKKLTVTCSQNMNHEYMSWYRQDPGLGLRQIYYSMNVEVTDKGDVPEGYKVSRKEKRNFPLILESPSPNQTSLYFCASSARWGTNEKLFFGSGTQLSVL.

The CDR3 loop is CASSYLDRGDYEQYF. CDR3 bases: TGTGCCAGCAGTTACTTGGACAGGGGAGATTACGAGCAGTACTTC. This chain connects TRBV6-5 to TRBJ2-7; 9 bases line up with TRBD1. V lost 1 base to trimming and J lost 4 bases; unmatched junction nucleotides: 5. The germline V gene has CDR1 MNHEY and CDR2 SVGAGI. This CDR3 has 15 residues.

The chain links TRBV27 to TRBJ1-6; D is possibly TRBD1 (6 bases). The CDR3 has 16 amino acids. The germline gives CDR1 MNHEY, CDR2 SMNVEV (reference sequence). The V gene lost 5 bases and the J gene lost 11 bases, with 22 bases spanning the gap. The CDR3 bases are TGTGCCAGCAGTACCCGAAACAGGGTAGTTCTGGCACCCCTCCACTTT. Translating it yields CASSTRNRVVLAPLHF.

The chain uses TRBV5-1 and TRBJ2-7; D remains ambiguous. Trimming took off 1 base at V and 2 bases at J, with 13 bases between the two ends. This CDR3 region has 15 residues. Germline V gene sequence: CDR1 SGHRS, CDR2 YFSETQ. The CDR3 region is CASSLYRLPAYEQYF. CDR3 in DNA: TGCGCCAGCAGCTTGTATCGGTTACCCGCCTACGAGCAGTACTTC.

Here the CDR3 reads CASSYSAGTGNQPQHF. Written as DNA, the CDR3 is TGTGCCAGCAGTTACTCGGCAGGGACTGGCAATCAGCCCCAGCATTTT. This chain connects TRBV6-2 or TRBV6-3 to TRBJ1-5; D is perhaps TRBD1 (5 bases). V lost 0 bases and J 2 bases, leaving 11 bases between the germline ends. This CDR3 region has 16 residues. Germline V gene lookup returns CDR1 MNHEY and CDR2 SVGEGT.

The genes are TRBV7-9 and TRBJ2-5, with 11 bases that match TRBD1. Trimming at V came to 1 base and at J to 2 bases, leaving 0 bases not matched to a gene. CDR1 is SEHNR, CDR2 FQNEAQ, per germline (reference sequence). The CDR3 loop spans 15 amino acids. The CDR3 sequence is CASSLGDRGQETQYF. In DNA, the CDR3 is TGTGCCAGCAGCTTAGGGGACAGGGGGCAAGAGACCCAGTACTTC.

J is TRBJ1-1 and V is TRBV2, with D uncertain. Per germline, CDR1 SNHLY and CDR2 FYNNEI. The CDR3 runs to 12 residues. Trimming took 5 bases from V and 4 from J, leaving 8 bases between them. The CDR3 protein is CASSFERTEAFF. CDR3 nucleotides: TGTGCCAGCAGTTTCGAGCGCACTGAAGCTTTCTTT.